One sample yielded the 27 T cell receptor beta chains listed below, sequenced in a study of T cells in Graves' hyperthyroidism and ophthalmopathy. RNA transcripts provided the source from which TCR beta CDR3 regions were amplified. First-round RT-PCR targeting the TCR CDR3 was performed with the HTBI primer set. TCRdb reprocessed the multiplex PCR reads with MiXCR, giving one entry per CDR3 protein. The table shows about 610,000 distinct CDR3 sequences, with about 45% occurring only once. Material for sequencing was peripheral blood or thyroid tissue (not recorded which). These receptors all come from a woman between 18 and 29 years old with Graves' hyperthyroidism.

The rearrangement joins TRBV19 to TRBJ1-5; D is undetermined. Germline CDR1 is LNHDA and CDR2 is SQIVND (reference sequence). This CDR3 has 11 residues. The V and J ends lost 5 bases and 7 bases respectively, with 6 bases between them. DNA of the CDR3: TGTGCCAGTAGTGGAAGACAGCCCCAGCATTTT. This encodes CASSGRQPQHF.

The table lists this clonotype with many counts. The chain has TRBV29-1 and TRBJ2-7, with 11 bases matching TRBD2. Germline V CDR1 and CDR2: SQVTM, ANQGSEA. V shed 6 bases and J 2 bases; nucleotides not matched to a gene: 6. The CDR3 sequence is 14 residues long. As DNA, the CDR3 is TGCAGCGTAGTGCTAGCGGGAGGTCCCTACGAGCAGTACTTC. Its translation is CSVVLAGGPYEQYF.

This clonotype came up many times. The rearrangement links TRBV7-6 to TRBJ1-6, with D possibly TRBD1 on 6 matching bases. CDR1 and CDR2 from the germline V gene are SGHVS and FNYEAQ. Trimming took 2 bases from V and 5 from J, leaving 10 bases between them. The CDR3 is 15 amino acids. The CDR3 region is CASSLLGGDNSPLHF. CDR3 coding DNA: TGTGCCAGCAGCTTACTAGGGGGGGATAATTCACCCCTCCACTTT.

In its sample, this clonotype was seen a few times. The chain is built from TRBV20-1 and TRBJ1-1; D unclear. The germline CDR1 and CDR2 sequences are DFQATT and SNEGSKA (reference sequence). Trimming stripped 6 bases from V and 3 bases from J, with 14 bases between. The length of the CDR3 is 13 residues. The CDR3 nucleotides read TGCAGTGCGGTCTGGGTGGCGGACACTGAAGCTTTCTTT. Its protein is CSAVWVADTEAFF.

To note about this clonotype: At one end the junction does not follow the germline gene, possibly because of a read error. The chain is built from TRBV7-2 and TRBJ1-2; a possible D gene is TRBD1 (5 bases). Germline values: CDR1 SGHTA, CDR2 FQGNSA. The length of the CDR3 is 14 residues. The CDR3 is CASSLLRGDYDYTF. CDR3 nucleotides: TGTGCCAGCAGCTTATTACGGGGGGACTATGACTACACCTTC.

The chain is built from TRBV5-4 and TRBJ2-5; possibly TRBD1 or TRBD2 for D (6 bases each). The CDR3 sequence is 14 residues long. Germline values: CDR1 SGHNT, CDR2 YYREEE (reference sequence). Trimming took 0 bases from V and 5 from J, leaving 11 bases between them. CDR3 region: CASSLEGGWETQYF. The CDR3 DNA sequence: TGTGCCAGCAGCTTGGAGGGGGGTTGGGAGACCCAGTACTTC.

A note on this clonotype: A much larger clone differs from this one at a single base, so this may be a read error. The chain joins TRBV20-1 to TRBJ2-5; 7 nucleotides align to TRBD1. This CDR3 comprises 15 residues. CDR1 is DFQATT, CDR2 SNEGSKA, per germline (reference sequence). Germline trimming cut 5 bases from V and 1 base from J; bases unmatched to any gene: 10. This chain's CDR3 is CSARDSEDLQETQYF. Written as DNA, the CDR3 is TGCAGTGCTCGGGACAGTGAGGACCTCCAAGAGACCCAGTACTTC.

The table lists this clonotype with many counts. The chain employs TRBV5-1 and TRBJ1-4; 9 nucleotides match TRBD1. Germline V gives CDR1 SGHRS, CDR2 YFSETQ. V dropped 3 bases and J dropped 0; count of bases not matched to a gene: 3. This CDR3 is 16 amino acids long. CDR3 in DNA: TGCGCCAGCAGCTGGACAGGGGTTGCAACTAATGAAAAACTGTTTTTT. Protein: CASSWTGVATNEKLFF.

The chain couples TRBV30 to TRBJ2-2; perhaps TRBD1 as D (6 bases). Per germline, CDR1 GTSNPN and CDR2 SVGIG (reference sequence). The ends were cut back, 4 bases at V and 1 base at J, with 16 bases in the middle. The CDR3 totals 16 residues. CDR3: CAWTHLGQRNTGELFF. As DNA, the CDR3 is TGTGCCTGGACCCATCTAGGACAGAGGAACACCGGGGAGCTGTTTTTT.

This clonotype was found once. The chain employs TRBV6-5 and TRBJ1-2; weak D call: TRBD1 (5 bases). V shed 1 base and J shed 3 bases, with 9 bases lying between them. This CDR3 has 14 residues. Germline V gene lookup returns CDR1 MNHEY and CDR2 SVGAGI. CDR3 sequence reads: CASSYYGGDYGYTF. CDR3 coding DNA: TGTGCCAGCAGTTACTACGGGGGGGACTATGGCTACACCTTC.

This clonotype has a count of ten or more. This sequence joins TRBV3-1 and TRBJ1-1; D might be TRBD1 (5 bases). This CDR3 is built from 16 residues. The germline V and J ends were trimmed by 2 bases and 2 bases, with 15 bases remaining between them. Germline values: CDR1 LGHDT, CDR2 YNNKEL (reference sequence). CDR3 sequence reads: CASSQSWSGINTEAFF. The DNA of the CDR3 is TGTGCCAGCAGCCAAAGCTGGTCAGGGATAAACACTGAAGCTTTCTTT. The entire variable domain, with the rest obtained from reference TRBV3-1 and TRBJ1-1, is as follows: DTAVSQTPKYLVTQMGNDKSIKCEQNLGHDTMYWYKQDSKKFLKIMFSYNNKELIINETVPNRFSPKSPDKAHLNLHINSLELGDSAVYFCASSQSWSGINTEAFFGQGTRLTVV.

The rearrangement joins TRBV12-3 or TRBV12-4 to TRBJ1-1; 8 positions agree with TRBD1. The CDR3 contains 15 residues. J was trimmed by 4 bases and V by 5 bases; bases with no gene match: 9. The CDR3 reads CASSPRYRGSTEAFF. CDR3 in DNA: TGTGCCAGCAGTCCCCGTTACAGGGGGTCCACTGAAGCTTTCTTT.

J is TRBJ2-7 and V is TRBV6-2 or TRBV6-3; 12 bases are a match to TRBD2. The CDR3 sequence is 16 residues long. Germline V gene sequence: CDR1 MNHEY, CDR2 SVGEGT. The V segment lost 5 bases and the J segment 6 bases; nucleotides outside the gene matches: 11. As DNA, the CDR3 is TGTGCCAGCAGTGGACCTCCGGGACTAGCGGGCGGCGAGCAGTACTTC. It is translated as CASSGPPGLAGGEQYF.

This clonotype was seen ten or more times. The CDR3 protein is CASSLETGRDGYTF. Here the CDR3 DNA reads TGCGCCAGCAGCTTGGAAACAGGGCGTGATGGCTACACCTTC. This chain joins TRBV5-1 and TRBJ1-2, with TRBD1 as a possible D gene (6 bases). Trimming cost V 0 bases and J 6 bases, with 12 bases left between them. Germline V gene lookup returns CDR1 SGHRS and CDR2 YFSETQ. The CDR3 is made up of 14 amino acids.

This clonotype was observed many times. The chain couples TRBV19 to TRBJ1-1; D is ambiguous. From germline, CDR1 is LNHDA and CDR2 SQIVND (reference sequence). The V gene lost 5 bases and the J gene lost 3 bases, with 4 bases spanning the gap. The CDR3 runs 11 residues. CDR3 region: CASSAYTEAFF. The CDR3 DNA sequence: TGTGCCAGTAGTGCCTACACTGAAGCTTTCTTT.

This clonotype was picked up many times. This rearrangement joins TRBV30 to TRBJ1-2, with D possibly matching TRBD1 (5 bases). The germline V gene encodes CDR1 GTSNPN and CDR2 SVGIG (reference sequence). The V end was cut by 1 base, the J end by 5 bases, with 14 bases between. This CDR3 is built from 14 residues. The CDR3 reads CAWSAGVGAYGYTF. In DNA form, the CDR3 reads TGTGCCTGGAGTGCGGGGGTGGGAGCTTATGGCTACACCTTC.

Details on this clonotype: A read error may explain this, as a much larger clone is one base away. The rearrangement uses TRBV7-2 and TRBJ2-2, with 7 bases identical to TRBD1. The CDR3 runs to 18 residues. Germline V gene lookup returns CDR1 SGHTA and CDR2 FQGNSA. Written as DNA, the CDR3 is TGTGCCAGCAGCTTAGCACCACGGACAGGCCTGAACACCAGGGAGCTGTTTTTT. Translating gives CASSLAPRTGLNTRELFF.

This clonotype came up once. CDR3 nucleotide sequence: TGTGCCAGTGGAAGCAGTCAAGAGACCCAGTACTTC. It encodes CASGSSQETQYF. This rearrangement joins TRBV7-3 to TRBJ2-5, with D unresolved. Germline loops: CDR1 SGHTA, CDR2 FQGTGA. V was cut by 9 bases and J by 2 bases, with 10 bases left in between. The CDR3 extends over 12 amino acids.

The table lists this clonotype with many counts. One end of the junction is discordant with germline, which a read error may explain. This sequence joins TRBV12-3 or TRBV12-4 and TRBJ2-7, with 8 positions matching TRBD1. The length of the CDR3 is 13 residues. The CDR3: CASSLGQGYEQYF. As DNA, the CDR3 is TGTGCCAGCAGCTTAGGACAGGGATACGAGCAGTACTTC.

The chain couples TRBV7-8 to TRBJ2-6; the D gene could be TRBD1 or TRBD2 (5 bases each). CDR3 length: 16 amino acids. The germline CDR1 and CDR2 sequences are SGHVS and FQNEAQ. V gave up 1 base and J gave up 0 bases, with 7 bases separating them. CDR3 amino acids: CASSLGGTSGANVLTF. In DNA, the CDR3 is TGTGCCAGCAGCTTAGGTGGGACCTCTGGGGCCAACGTCCTGACTTTC.

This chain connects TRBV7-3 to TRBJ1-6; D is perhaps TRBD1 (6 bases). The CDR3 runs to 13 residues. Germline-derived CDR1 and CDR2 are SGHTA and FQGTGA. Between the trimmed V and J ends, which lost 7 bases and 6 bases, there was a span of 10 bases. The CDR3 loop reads CASIGDINSPLHF. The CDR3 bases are TGTGCCAGCATCGGGGACATTAATTCACCCCTCCACTTT.

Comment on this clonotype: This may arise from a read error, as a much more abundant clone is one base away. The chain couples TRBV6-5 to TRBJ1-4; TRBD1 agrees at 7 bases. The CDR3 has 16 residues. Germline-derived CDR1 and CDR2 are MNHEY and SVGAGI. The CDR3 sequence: CAISYDRAPTNEKLFF. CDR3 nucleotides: TGTGCCATCAGTTACGACAGGGCCCCAACTAATGAAAAACTGTTTTTT.

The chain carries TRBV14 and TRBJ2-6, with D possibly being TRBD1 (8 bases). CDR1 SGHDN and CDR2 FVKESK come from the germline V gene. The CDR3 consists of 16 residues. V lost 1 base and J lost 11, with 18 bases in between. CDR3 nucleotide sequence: TGTGCCAGCAGCCAAGGACAGGGGAGGGGGTACTACGTCCTGACTTTC. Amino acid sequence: CASSQGQGRGYYVLTF.

CDR3 bases: TGCGCCAGCAGCCCCCTACGGGGGGGGCGGGAGACCCAGTACTTC. Translating it yields CASSPLRGGRETQYF. The V and J genes are TRBV5-1 and TRBJ2-5; TRBD2 aligns across 8 bases. V shed 4 bases and J 5 bases; nucleotides not matched to a gene: 10. The CDR3 contains 15 residues. Germline V CDR1 and CDR2: SGHRS, YFSETQ.

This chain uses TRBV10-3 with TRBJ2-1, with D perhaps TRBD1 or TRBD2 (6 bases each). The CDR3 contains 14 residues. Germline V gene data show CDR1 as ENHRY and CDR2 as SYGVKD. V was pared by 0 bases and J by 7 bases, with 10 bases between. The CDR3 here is CAISESGGTNEQFF. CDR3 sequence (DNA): TGTGCCATCAGTGAGTCCGGGGGCACGAATGAGCAGTTCTTC.

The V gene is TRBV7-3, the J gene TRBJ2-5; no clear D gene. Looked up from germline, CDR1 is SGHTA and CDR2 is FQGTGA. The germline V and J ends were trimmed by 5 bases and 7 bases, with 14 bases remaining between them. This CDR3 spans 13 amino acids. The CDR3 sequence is CASSIGPDGTQYF. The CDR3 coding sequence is TGTGCCAGCAGCATCGGGCCAGACGGGACCCAGTACTTC.

DNA for the CDR3: TGTGCCAGCACCAACCCCCGGCTTAACCGGGGGACCCAGTACTTC. The encoded protein is CASTNPRLNRGTQYF. The J gene is TRBJ2-5, the V gene TRBV6-5; D might be TRBD2 (5 bases). Deletions cut 7 bases from V and 7 bases from J, with 22 bases between. This CDR3 is 15 amino acids long. Germline V gene lookup returns CDR1 MNHEY and CDR2 SVGAGI.